These 13 T cell receptor beta chains were all obtained from the same sample, sequenced in a study of cytomegalovirus exposure and HLA in healthy donors. This PCR relied on a set of 60 Vbeta primers and 13 Jbeta primers. The table came from immunoSEQ multiplex PCR; TCRdb's copy has only in-frame clones and leaves some out. The data hold 270,000 or so clones, with approximately 90% observed a single time. Sequencing input: PBMCs. Receptors originate from a man aged 35 to 55 in good health and CMV-seropositive.

The chain's CDR3 is CASTSGLAGTGELFF. The CDR3 DNA follows: TGTGCCAGCACCTCCGGACTAGCGGGCACCGGGGAGCTGTTTTTT. The rearrangement joins TRBV7-3 to TRBJ2-2, with TRBD2 matching 11 bases. Germline CDR1 reads SGHTA; CDR2 reads FQGTGA. After removal of 7 bases from V and 4 bases from J, the junction contained 5 bases not matched to a gene. CDR3 size: 15 residues. Combining the CDR3 with reference TRBV7-3 and TRBJ2-2 gives the whole variable domain GAGVSQTPSNKVTEKGKYVELRCDPISGHTALYWYRQSLGQGPEFLIYFQGTGAADDSGLPNDRFFAVRPEGSVSTLKIQRTERGDSAVYLCASTSGLAGTGELFFGEGSRLTVL.

The chain is built from TRBV7-2 and TRBJ1-1; D is perhaps TRBD1 (5 bases). CDR3 length equals 12 residues. The V gene lost 5 bases and the J gene lost 4 bases, with 8 bases spanning the gap. The germline V gene has CDR1 SGHTA and CDR2 FQGNSA. Here the CDR3 reads CASSGAITEAFF. CDR3 nucleotide sequence: TGTGCCAGCAGCGGGGCGATCACTGAAGCTTTCTTT.

The rearrangement joins TRBV19 to TRBJ2-7; TRBD1 is a possible D gene (6 bases). Germline V lookup: CDR1 LNHDA, CDR2 SQIVND (reference sequence). The CDR3 runs to 15 residues. V was clipped by 1 base and J by 0 bases, with 10 bases between them. The CDR3: CASSIVAGDSYEQYF. CDR3 coding DNA: TGTGCCAGTAGTATAGTGGCAGGGGACTCCTACGAGCAGTACTTC.

The chain couples TRBV9 to TRBJ2-2; tentative D call: TRBD1 (5 bases). The V end was cut by 0 bases, the J end by 3 bases, with 12 bases between. This CDR3 spans 16 amino acids. The V gene's germline CDR1 is SGDLS and CDR2 YYNGEE. The CDR3 sequence is CASSVGGTGYTGELFF. The CDR3 bases are TGTGCCAGCAGCGTAGGGGGCACAGGTTACACCGGGGAGCTGTTTTTT. Looking up the rest from reference TRBV9 and TRBJ2-2 gives the full variable domain: DSGVTQTPKHLITATGQRVTLRCSPRSGDLSVYWYQQSLDQGLQFLIQYYNGEERAKGNILERFSAQQFPDLHSELNLSSLELGDSALYFCASSVGGTGYTGELFFGEGSRLTVL.

The CDR3 region is CSVWSKNTEAFF. CDR3 DNA: TGCAGCGTTTGGAGTAAGAACACTGAAGCTTTCTTT. The rearrangement links TRBV29-1 to TRBJ1-1; the D is unclear. The CDR3 extends over 12 amino acids. CDR1 SQVTM and CDR2 ANQGSEA come from the germline V gene. V was trimmed by 5 bases and J by 1 base, leaving 8 bases between them.

The rearrangement links TRBV2 to TRBJ2-3; a weak D match, TRBD2 (6 bases). Per germline, CDR1 SNHLY and CDR2 FYNNEI. Trimming left V 8 bases short and J 2 bases short, with 8 bases between. The length of the CDR3 is 12 residues. The CDR3 here is CASGGSTDTQYF. In DNA form, the CDR3 reads TGTGCCAGCGGGGGGTCCACAGATACGCAGTATTTT.

The chain recombines TRBV7-3 with TRBJ2-2; 11 bases line up with TRBD2. This CDR3 is 16 amino acids long. CDR1 and CDR2 (germline): SGHTA, FQGTGA. The ends lost 5 bases at V and 7 bases at J; junction bases unmatched: 9. CDR3 residues: CASSAFSGRALGELFF. DNA for the CDR3: TGTGCCAGCAGCGCCTTTAGCGGGAGGGCCCTCGGGGAGCTGTTTTTT.

The chain joins TRBV15 to TRBJ1-5, with D possibly TRBD1 on 5 matching bases. The V end was cut by 4 bases, the J end by 9 bases, with 13 bases between. Germline assignment: CDR1 LNHNV and CDR2 YYDKDF (reference sequence). The CDR3 is 13 amino acids. CDR3 bases: TGTGCCACCAGCAAAGGGCGACAGTCGCCCCAGCATTTT. This translates into CATSKGRQSPQHF.

The chain couples TRBV10-2 to TRBJ2-6; tentatively, D is TRBD1 (6 bases). Germline CDR1 reads WSHSY; CDR2 reads SAAADI. With 5 bases removed from V and 0 bases from J, the gap between germline ends came to 17 bases. The CDR3 runs 18 residues. The CDR3 protein is CASSPADRLYSGANVLTF. In DNA, the CDR3 is TGCGCCAGCAGTCCCGCCGACAGGTTATACTCTGGGGCCAACGTCCTGACTTTC.

The V and J genes are TRBV7-9 and TRBJ1-1, with 8 bases matching TRBD1. Germline V gives CDR1 SEHNR, CDR2 FQNEAQ (reference sequence). This CDR3 spans 16 amino acids. The V and J ends lost 3 bases and 3 bases, in that order; junction bases with no gene match: 9. The CDR3 loop reads CASSFRTGMEDTEAFF. In DNA form, the CDR3 reads TGTGCCAGCAGCTTTAGGACAGGGATGGAGGACACTGAAGCTTTCTTT.

This sequence joins TRBV7-6 and TRBJ2-5, with TRBD2 matching 11 bases. There are 15 residues in the CDR3. The junction had 3 bases not matched to a gene; V was cut back by 5 bases and J by 1 base. The V gene's germline CDR1 is SGHVS and CDR2 FNYEAQ. Here the CDR3 reads CASSPGLAVQETQYF. The CDR3 bases are TGTGCCAGCAGCCCGGGACTAGCGGTCCAAGAGACCCAGTACTTC.

This chain connects TRBV18 to TRBJ2-6; TRBD1 matches 9 bases. Looked up from germline, CDR1 is KGHSH and CDR2 is LQKENI. With V trimmed by 6 bases and J by 0 bases, 6 bases remained unmatched. The CDR3 extends over 17 amino acids. The CDR3 nucleotides read TGTGCCAGCTCGGCTGACAGGGGGTCCTCTGGGGCCAACGTCCTGACTTTC. It translates to CASSADRGSSGANVLTF.

V is TRBV9 and J is TRBJ1-2; D remains unclear. The CDR3 has 13 amino acids. The V gene lost 4 bases and the J gene lost 3 bases, with 10 bases spanning the gap. The germline V gene has CDR1 SGDLS and CDR2 YYNGEE. The CDR3 region has the DNA TGTGCCAGCAGCACCCGACTGCACTATGGCTACACCTTC. Translation gives CASSTRLHYGYTF.